This T cell receptor (beta chain) comes out of a study of blood T cell repertoires in COVID-19. Study as a whole: The United States, Italy and Spain were the sources of the acute and convalescent COVID-19 samples. The analysed material was cDNA or gDNA that came from T cells, B-cell-depleted T cells, or PBMCs.

There are 12 residues in the CDR3. V was cut by 5 bases and J by 11 bases, with 15 bases left in between. Germline CDR1 is SGHTA and CDR2 is FQGTGA. Authors' processing steps: It was from reference gene primer amplification that nucleated cell counts were estimated. Profiled with immunoSEQ multiplex PCR; TCRdb holds only in-frame clones, not every one. V, J and clone size are those of that table, while D and trimming were read from the DNA. The table records approximately 120,000 clones, about 80% of them present only once. The TCR sequence derives from a woman between 50 and 59 years old with acute or convalescent COVID-19. The chain uses TRBV7-3 and TRBJ1-1; weak D call: TRBD1 (6 bases). The sample taken for sequencing was peripheral blood. The CDR3 loop reads CASSPMGGAAFF. In nucleotides, the CDR3 is TGTGCCAGCAGCCCGATGGGGGGGGCCGCTTTCTTT.